These 8 T cell receptor beta chains were all obtained from the same sample, sequenced in a study of Ad26.COV2.S vaccination and SARS-CoV-2 variants. Treatment reported: some 20 received Ad26.COV2.S at low or high dose, single or two shots; several received placebo; per-sample allocation not given. Repertoires come from day 63 after the first vaccine or placebo injection. Repertoires were generated with immunoSEQ multiplex PCR, while TCRdb's copy carries only in-frame clones and drops some. The table records under 550,000 clones, over 75% of them present only once. The sample was peripheral blood, taken in a trial of Ad26.COV2.S vaccine versus placebo. These receptors came from a person aged 18-60 years who received the Ad26.COV2.S COVID-19 vaccine or a placebo.

The chain recombines TRBV7-2 with TRBJ2-7, with D unclear. This CDR3 is 15 amino acids long. Germline loops: CDR1 SGHTA, CDR2 FQGNSA. Trimming shortened V by 6 bases and J by 4 bases, and 19 bases separated the two germline ends. The CDR3 is CASSPERGFPYEQYF. CDR3 bases: TGTGCCAGCAGTCCCGAACGAGGCTTCCCTTACGAGCAGTACTTC.

The V call is TRBV21-1, the J call TRBJ2-2; the D call TRBD1 from the table was never checked on the DNA. TRBV21-1 is annotated as a pseudogene. The CDR3 is made up of 17 amino acids. CDR3 amino acids: CASSKCDRDANTGELFF. The CDR3 DNA is TGTGCCAGCAGCAAATGCGACAGGGACGCGAACACCGGGGAGCTGTTTTTT.

This clone is a singleton in its sample. The V and J genes are TRBV24-1 and TRBJ1-5; D gene uncertain. The CDR3 length is 15 residues. Trimming removed 4 bases from V and 0 bases from J, with 9 bases in between. Germline lookup yields CDR1 KGHDR and CDR2 SFDVKD. The CDR3, as DNA: TGTGCCACCAGTGAGTGCAGCAATAGCAATCAGCCCCAGCATTTT. It is translated as CATSECSNSNQPQHF.

CDR3 coding DNA: TGCGCCAGCAGCTCGGGGGGACAGGGATATGGCTACACCTTC. It translates to CASSSGGQGYGYTF. The rearrangement uses TRBV5-1 and TRBJ1-2, with 9 bases aligning to TRBD1. Looked up from germline, CDR1 is SGHRS and CDR2 is YFSETQ. CDR3 length equals 14 residues. The trim removed 3 bases at V and 5 bases at J, leaving 5 bases unmatched.

The genes are TRBV7-9 and TRBJ2-3; D ambiguous. This CDR3 comprises 16 residues. Germline CDR1 and CDR2: SEHNR and FQNEAQ (reference sequence). Trimming pared 0 bases from V and 2 bases from J, leaving 12 bases between. CDR3 region: CASSLAGNLNTDTQYF. The CDR3 DNA reads TGTGCCAGCAGCTTAGCGGGCAACCTGAACACAGATACGCAGTATTTT.

This clone has more than one count but fewer than ten. The V gene is TRBV5-1, the J gene TRBJ1-2, with TRBD1 matching over 9 bases. The CDR3 has 13 amino acids. The junction had 4 bases not matched to a gene; V was cut back by 4 bases and J by 6 bases. Germline lookup yields CDR1 SGHRS and CDR2 YFSETQ. DNA for the CDR3: TGCGCCAGCAGCACCGGACAGGGGAATGGCTACACCTTC. Protein: CASSTGQGNGYTF. Using reference TRBV5-1 and TRBJ1-2 for the parts outside the CDR3, the full variable domain is KAGVTQTPRYLIKTRGQQVTLSCSPISGHRSVSWYQQTPGQGLQFLFEYFSETQRNKGNFPGRFSGRQFSNSRSEMNVSTLELGDSALYLCASSTGQGNGYTFGSGTRLTVV.

The CDR3 reads CASSLAPSNEQFF. In DNA form, the CDR3 reads TGTGCCAGCAGCTTAGCGCCCTCCAATGAGCAGTTCTTC. The rearrangement uses TRBV7-8 and TRBJ2-1; D gene uncertain. Trimming removed 0 bases at V and 6 bases at J, with 6 bases between. The CDR3 is 13 amino acids. Germline CDR1 SGHVS, CDR2 FQNEAQ.

The CDR3 sequence is CASSFSQPGGDGYTF. The CDR3 nucleotides are TGTGCCAGCAGCTTTTCCCAGCCAGGGGGGGATGGCTACACCTTC. The gene calls are TRBV7-2 and TRBJ1-2, with 7 bases that match TRBD1. The CDR3 loop spans 15 amino acids. Unmatched junction bases numbered 10, after V lost 3 bases and J lost 6 bases. Germline V gene sequence: CDR1 SGHTA, CDR2 FQGNSA. The entire variable domain, with the rest obtained from reference TRBV7-2 and TRBJ1-2, is as follows: GAGVSQSPSNKVTEKGKDVELRCDPISGHTALYWYRQSLGQGLEFLIYFQGNSAPDKSGLPSDRFSAERTGGSVSTLTIQRTQQEDSAVYLCASSFSQPGGDGYTFGSGTRLTVV.